The 27 T cell receptor beta chains listed next were all sequenced from one sample in a study of cytomegalovirus exposure and HLA in healthy donors. In the PCR, 60 Vbeta and 13 Jbeta primers were used. Profiling relied on immunoSEQ multiplex PCR, and the TCRdb table lists in-frame clones only, not all of them. The data show about 150,000 clones, 65% to 85% seen once. The sequenced sample consisted of PBMCs. The receptor source for this set is a boy aged 2 to 10 in good health and CMV-seronegative.

This chain joins TRBV5-6 and TRBJ2-7; maybe TRBD1 (5 bases). There are 13 residues in the CDR3. The germline V and J ends were trimmed by 0 bases and 6 bases, with 10 bases remaining between them. Germline values: CDR1 SGHDT, CDR2 YYEEEE. The chain's CDR3 is CASSLEGRSEQYF. The CDR3 DNA reads as TGTGCCAGCAGCTTGGAGGGGCGATCCGAGCAGTACTTC.

V is TRBV14 and J is TRBJ1-1; possible D gene TRBD1, 6 bases. Germline V lookup: CDR1 SGHDN, CDR2 FVKESK. The V end was cut by 2 bases, the J end by 11 bases, with 18 bases between. CDR3 length: 14 amino acids. The CDR3 here is CASSQLPAAGEAFF. The CDR3 DNA reads as TGTGCCAGCAGCCAACTTCCGGCGGCAGGGGAGGCTTTCTTT.

This chain joins TRBV7-2 and TRBJ2-1; a weak D match, TRBD2 (6 bases). The CDR3 consists of 16 residues. V lost 1 base, J lost 3 bases, and 13 bases lay in between. Germline lookup yields CDR1 SGHTA and CDR2 FQGNSA. The CDR3 loop reads CASSLEVTSIYNEQFF. CDR3 DNA sequence: TGTGCCAGCAGCTTAGAAGTGACTAGTATCTACAATGAGCAGTTCTTC.

This chain connects TRBV4-3 to TRBJ1-1; possible D gene TRBD1, 6 bases. The germline V gene encodes CDR1 LGHNA and CDR2 YSLEER. This CDR3 is 18 amino acids long. V lost 1 base and J lost 0, with 18 bases in between. As DNA, the CDR3 is TGCGCCAGCAGCCAAGCCGAACAGGGTCTGTCAATGAACACTGAAGCTTTCTTT. Translated: CASSQAEQGLSMNTEAFF.

Only a few counts were recorded for this clone. CDR3 in DNA: TGTGCCTGGAGTGGACAGCGAACTAACTATGGCTACACCTTC. This gives the protein CAWSGQRTNYGYTF. J is TRBJ1-2 and V is TRBV30; TRBD1 might be the D (5 bases). This CDR3 is built from 14 residues. Germline values: CDR1 GTSNPN, CDR2 SVGIG (reference sequence). With 1 base removed from V and 0 bases from J, the gap between germline ends came to 9 bases.

This rearrangement joins TRBV7-9 to TRBJ2-5, with D unclear. The V gene's germline CDR1 is SEHNR and CDR2 FQNEAQ (reference sequence). Trimming took 5 bases from V and 1 from J, leaving 8 bases between them. CDR3 length equals 13 residues. In DNA form, the CDR3 reads TGTGCCAGCAGCGTCCACAGCCAAGAGACCCAGTACTTC. Its protein product is CASSVHSQETQYF. The whole variable domain, filled in from reference TRBV7-9 and TRBJ2-5, reads DTGVSQNPRHKITKRGQNVTFRCDPISEHNRLYWYRQTLGQGPEFLTYFQNEAQLEKSRLLSDRFSAERPKGSFSTLEIQRTEQGDSAMYLCASSVHSQETQYFGPGTRLLVL.

J is TRBJ2-7 and V is TRBV27; 14 bases agree with TRBD2. The CDR3 is made up of 18 amino acids. J lost 5 bases, V lost 6 bases, and 15 bases had no gene match. Germline V gives CDR1 MNHEY, CDR2 SMNVEV (reference sequence). This chain's CDR3 is CASSLLTSGRARVDEQYF. DNA for the CDR3: TGTGCCAGCAGCTTGCTGACTAGCGGGAGGGCCCGAGTGGACGAGCAGTACTTC.

This clone was recorded only once. J is TRBJ2-7 and V is TRBV29-1; tentative D call: TRBD1 (5 bases). There are 14 residues in the CDR3. Trimming stripped 6 bases from V and 7 bases from J, with 22 bases between. Germline CDR1 is SQVTM and CDR2 is ANQGSEA. The CDR3 loop is CSVGHKGPSYEQYF. CDR3 coding DNA: TGCAGCGTGGGGCACAAGGGGCCCTCTTATGAGCAGTACTTC.

The chain carries TRBV18 and TRBJ2-7; 9 bases are shared with TRBD2. The CDR3 totals 16 residues. Germline V lookup: CDR1 KGHSH, CDR2 LQKENI. V lost 0 bases to trimming and J lost 6 bases; unmatched junction nucleotides: 9. CDR3 in DNA: TGTGCCAGCTCACCACCGGAAGCGGGGGGCCATCTCGAGCAGTACGTC. It translates to CASSPPEAGGHLEQYV.

The V and J genes are TRBV11-3 and TRBJ2-5, with TRBD2 as a possible D gene (6 bases). V was trimmed by 0 bases and J by 1 base, leaving 12 bases between them. CDR3 size: 16 residues. Germline assignment: CDR1 SGHNT and CDR2 YENEEA. CDR3 DNA sequence: TGTGCCAGCAGCTTAGAGGAGGGGCAGGGCCAAGAGACCCAGTACTTC. Translating it yields CASSLEEGQGQETQYF.

The chain carries TRBV27 and TRBJ2-7, with 7 bases aligning to TRBD2. The ends lost 5 bases at V and 9 bases at J; junction bases unmatched: 13. The length of the CDR3 is 14 residues. CDR1 and CDR2 (germline): MNHEY, SMNVEV (reference sequence). The CDR3 sequence: CASSLTFGGRGQYF. The CDR3 nucleotides are TGTGCCAGCAGTCTGACCTTCGGGGGGAGAGGGCAGTACTTC.

V gene TRBV29-1 combines with J gene TRBJ1-1, with D maybe TRBD1 (6 bases). Germline V gene sequence: CDR1 SQVTM, CDR2 ANQGSEA. Trimming pared 6 bases from V and 3 bases from J, leaving 11 bases between. The CDR3 consists of 12 residues. The CDR3 nucleotides are TGCAGCGTGTACAGGGATGACACTGAAGCTTTCTTT. Translating it yields CSVYRDDTEAFF.

In this sample, this clone turned up a few times. The rearrangement uses TRBV5-4 and TRBJ2-2; 8 nucleotides agree with TRBD1. The CDR3 covers 13 residues. V was clipped by 2 bases and J by 6 bases; unmatched bases: 0. The V gene's germline CDR1 is SGHNT and CDR2 YYREEE (reference sequence). The CDR3 here is CASSLQGAGELFF. The CDR3 DNA reads TGTGCCAGCAGCTTACAGGGGGCCGGGGAGCTGTTTTTT.

The gene calls are TRBV11-2 and TRBJ2-7; weak D call: TRBD1 (6 bases). The V and J ends lost 5 bases and 3 bases respectively, with 11 bases between them. Germline V gene sequence: CDR1 SGHAT, CDR2 FQNNGV. The CDR3 contains 13 residues. DNA for the CDR3: TGTGCCAGCAGCCAGGGGTCGTTCTACGAGCAGTACGTC. Encoded protein: CASSQGSFYEQYV.

V usage is TRBV5-1 and J usage is TRBJ2-1, with 10 bases aligning to TRBD2. The CDR3 spans 15 residues. Losses at the gene ends were 4 bases for V and 5 bases for J; bases not matched to a gene: 6. Germline CDR1 and CDR2: SGHRS and YFSETQ. For the CDR3, the DNA is TGCGCCAGCAGCCGTGGGCTAGCGGGAGACAATGAGCAGTTCTTC. Its protein is CASSRGLAGDNEQFF.

This chain links TRBV4-1 with TRBJ2-1; D might be TRBD2 (5 bases). The CDR3 consists of 15 residues. The V gene lost 6 bases and the J gene lost 7 bases, with 19 bases spanning the gap. CDR1 and CDR2 (germline): MGHRA, YSYEKL. The CDR3 spells CASRMRALPSNEQFF. As DNA, the CDR3 is TGCGCCAGCAGGATGCGGGCTTTACCTTCAAATGAGCAGTTCTTC.

J is TRBJ1-4 and V is TRBV30, with a possible D match to TRBD1 (5 bases). Trimming left V 5 bases short and J 0 bases short, with 10 bases between. This CDR3 has 14 amino acids. Germline CDR1 reads GTSNPN; CDR2 reads SVGIG (reference sequence). CDR3: CAWCPGATNEKLFF. The CDR3 DNA reads TGTGCCTGGTGTCCGGGGGCAACTAATGAAAAACTGTTTTTT.

J is TRBJ2-4 and V is TRBV6-1, with TRBD2 as a possible D gene (5 bases). Germline assignment: CDR1 MNHNS and CDR2 SASEGT. V lost 1 base, J lost 0 bases, and 16 bases lay in between. The CDR3 is 18 residues long. In DNA, the CDR3 is TGTGCCAGCAGTGAAGGAGGGATTCCATTTTTAGCCAAAAACATTCAGTACTTC. This codes for CASSEGGIPFLAKNIQYF.

The J gene is TRBJ2-5, the V gene TRBV7-2; unclear D gene. The CDR3 loop spans 13 amino acids. The germline V and J ends were trimmed by 6 bases and 4 bases, with 12 bases remaining between them. Germline assignment: CDR1 SGHTA and CDR2 FQGNSA. CDR3 sequence: CASSGPNLETQYF. The CDR3 DNA reads as TGTGCCAGCAGTGGGCCAAACCTAGAGACCCAGTACTTC. The variable domain in full, with the rest retrieved from reference TRBV7-2 and TRBJ2-5, is GAGVSQSPSNKVTEKGKDVELRCDPISGHTALYWYRQSLGQGLEFLIYFQGNSAPDKSGLPSDRFSAERTGGSVSTLTIQRTQQEDSAVYLCASSGPNLETQYFGPGTRLLVL.

Only one count was recorded for this clone. The J gene is TRBJ2-7, the V gene TRBV27; TRBD2 is a possible D gene (5 bases). Germline loops: CDR1 MNHEY, CDR2 SMNVEV (reference sequence). V lost 2 bases and J lost 6, with 14 bases in between. The CDR3 totals 14 residues. The CDR3 DNA reads TGTGCCAGCAGTTTAAGAGGGTTCTTCAGCGAGCAGTACTTC. Translating gives CASSLRGFFSEQYF.

The rearrangement links TRBV28 to TRBJ1-6; 7 bases align to TRBD1. CDR1 MDHEN and CDR2 SYDVKM come from the germline V gene. The CDR3 length is 15 residues. The trim removed 1 base at V and 6 bases at J, leaving 3 bases unmatched. The DNA for the CDR3 is TGTGCCAGCAGTTTATCTCCAGGGGGTAATTCACCCCTCCACTTT. This encodes CASSLSPGGNSPLHF.

This rearrangement joins TRBV15 to TRBJ2-6; the D gene is possibly TRBD1 (6 bases). The V end was cut by 3 bases, the J end by 0 bases, with 21 bases between. The CDR3 contains 20 residues. Germline CDR1 and CDR2: LNHNV and YYDKDF (reference sequence). Written as DNA, the CDR3 is TGTGCCACCAGCAGTACCCTTTTTCCAGGGGCCCTCTCTGGGGCCAACGTCCTGACTTTC. This encodes CATSSTLFPGALSGANVLTF. Full variable domain (rest looked up from reference TRBV15 and TRBJ2-6): DAMVIQNPRYQVTQFGKPVTLSCSQTLNHNVMYWYQQKSSQAPKLLFHYYDKDFNNEADTPDNFQSRRPNTSFCFLDIRSPGLGDTAMYLCATSSTLFPGALSGANVLTFGAGSRLTVL.

The chain combines TRBV29-1 with TRBJ1-3; D gene unclear. This CDR3 is built from 13 residues. Per germline, CDR1 SQVTM and CDR2 ANQGSEA. The V end lost 7 bases, the J end lost 0 bases, and 10 bases lay between the germline ends. For the CDR3, the DNA is TGCAGCGCGAACATTAACTCTGGAAACACCATATATTTT. Its protein product is CSANINSGNTIYF.

This chain links TRBV14 with TRBJ2-7; D gene uncertain. Germline lookup yields CDR1 SGHDN and CDR2 FVKESK. V lost 1 base and J lost 2, with 12 bases in between. The CDR3 length is 15 residues. CDR3 loop: CASSQVRTTPYEQYF. The CDR3, as DNA: TGTGCCAGCAGCCAAGTTCGAACCACACCCTACGAGCAGTACTTC. Drawing the rest from reference TRBV14 and TRBJ2-7, the complete variable domain is EAGVTQFPSHSVIEKGQTVTLRCDPISGHDNLYWYRRVMGKEIKFLLHFVKESKQDESGMPNNRFLAERTGGTYSTLKVQPAELEDSGVYFCASSQVRTTPYEQYFGPGTRLTVT.

The chain combines TRBV19 with TRBJ1-5; no clear D. The germline gives CDR1 LNHDA, CDR2 SQIVND (reference sequence). There are 16 residues in the CDR3. V shed 3 bases and J shed 3 bases, with 15 bases lying between them. CDR3 in amino acids: CASSMRGTAFNQPQHF. In DNA, the CDR3 is TGTGCCAGTAGTATGCGGGGAACCGCCTTCAATCAGCCCCAGCATTTT.

This clone was found once. The chain has TRBV5-1 and TRBJ2-2, with D perhaps TRBD2 (5 bases). Trimming cost V 6 bases and J 3 bases, with 12 bases left between them. This CDR3 is 14 amino acids long. Germline V gene sequence: CDR1 SGHRS, CDR2 YFSETQ. The CDR3 DNA sequence: TGCGCCAGCAAACTAGGCGCCGACACCGGGGAGCTGTTTTTT. Amino acid sequence: CASKLGADTGELFF.

V and J are TRBV30 and TRBJ1-1; D uncertain. Germline-derived CDR1 and CDR2 are GTSNPN and SVGIG (reference sequence). This CDR3 contains 13 residues. V was cut by 0 bases and J by 5 bases, with 10 bases left in between. The CDR3 DNA reads TGTGCCTGGAGTGTACGGAGGAAGACTGAAGCTTTCTTT. This codes for CAWSVRRKTEAFF.